A single sample is the source of the 12 T cell receptor beta chains below, sequenced in a study of blood T cell repertoires in COVID-19. Profiled with immunoSEQ multiplex PCR; TCRdb holds only in-frame clones, not every one. The sample carries some 300,000 clones, around 90% recorded once. The specimen sequenced was PBMCs or T cells enriched from blood (not recorded which). These receptors were collected from a young woman with acute COVID-19.

The V call is TRBV27, the J call TRBJ2-1; 9 bases are a match to TRBD2. The trim removed 3 bases at V and 7 bases at J, leaving 7 bases unmatched. This CDR3 has 15 residues. Germline CDR1 is MNHEY and CDR2 is SMNVEV (reference sequence). The CDR3 region is CASSLGAGGGNEQFF. CDR3 sequence (DNA): TGTGCCAGCAGTTTGGGAGCGGGAGGTGGGAATGAGCAGTTCTTC.

The chain combines TRBV9 with TRBJ1-6; D unclear. This CDR3 is 15 amino acids long. In germline, CDR1 is SGDLS, CDR2 YYNGEE. V was pared by 4 bases and J by 13 bases, with 21 bases between. DNA of the CDR3: TGTGCCAGCAGCCCCCATGGGTCGGGGAGATTCCCCCTCCACTTT. Protein product: CASSPHGSGRFPLHF.

V is TRBV11-3 and J is TRBJ2-1, with D unclear. The CDR3 has 15 residues. V lost 0 bases, J lost 4 bases, and 10 bases lay in between. Germline CDR1 reads SGHNT; CDR2 reads YENEEA. The DNA for the CDR3 is TGTGCCAGCAGCTTAGAAACTCGAGCGTACAATGAGCAGTTCTTC. Its protein is CASSLETRAYNEQFF.

This chain connects TRBV5-1 to TRBJ2-5; 10 bases are a match to TRBD1. Germline V gene sequence: CDR1 SGHRS, CDR2 YFSETQ. This CDR3 has 13 residues. After removal of 6 bases from V and 5 bases from J, the junction contained 4 bases not matched to a gene. The DNA for the CDR3 is TGCGCCAGCACCGACAGGGGGCTGGAGACCCAGTACTTC. This encodes CASTDRGLETQYF.

For the CDR3, the DNA is TGTGCCAGCAGTTCCTTTACAGGGGGCTGGGGTGAAAAACTGTTTTTT. It translates to CASSSFTGGWGEKLFF. V usage is TRBV5-6 and J usage is TRBJ1-4, with 9 positions matching TRBD1. The CDR3 is 16 amino acids. The V gene's germline CDR1 is SGHDT and CDR2 YYEEEE. The V and J ends lost 5 bases and 7 bases, in that order; junction bases with no gene match: 12.

CDR3 coding DNA: TGTGCCAGCAGCCTAGGGACAGGGCGGAATTCACCCCTCCACTTT. Translation gives CASSLGTGRNSPLHF. The V call is TRBV5-5, the J call TRBJ1-6, with 9 bases lining up with TRBD1. Germline V gene sequence: CDR1 SGHKS, CDR2 YYEKEE (reference sequence). CDR3 length: 15 residues. V lost 4 bases and J lost 7; bases outside the gene matches: 6.

In its sample, this clone was seen once. The chain couples TRBV5-1 to TRBJ2-1, with 9 bases fitting TRBD2. J gave up 2 bases and V 4 bases, and 13 bases lay outside the gene matches. The CDR3 length is 18 residues. Per the germline V gene, CDR1 is SGHRS and CDR2 is YFSETQ. The CDR3: CASSRTGGRAFTYNEQFF. CDR3 bases: TGCGCCAGCAGCCGGACTGGCGGGAGGGCCTTTACCTACAATGAGCAGTTCTTC.

The chain uses TRBV28 and TRBJ1-4; TRBD1 aligns across 8 bases. The germline V gene has CDR1 MDHEN and CDR2 SYDVKM. J was trimmed by 8 bases and V by 7 bases; bases with no gene match: 6. The CDR3 has 13 amino acids. Here the CDR3 DNA reads TGTGCCAGCATGACAGGGGTGAGGGAAAAACTGTTTTTT. This codes for CASMTGVREKLFF.

The chain joins TRBV12-3 or TRBV12-4 to TRBJ1-5, with 8 bases aligning to TRBD1. CDR3 length: 13 residues. Trimming took 7 bases from V and 4 from J; bases not matched to a gene: 3. The CDR3 DNA reads as TGTGCCAGCACTGGGGACAGGAATCAGCCCCAGCATTTT. Translated: CASTGDRNQPQHF.

In its sample, this clone was seen a few times. The V gene is TRBV7-9, the J gene TRBJ2-1; 7 bases are shared with TRBD2. This CDR3 region has 18 residues. Unmatched junction bases numbered 19, after V lost 7 bases and J lost 4 bases. Germline V gene lookup returns CDR1 SEHNR and CDR2 FQNEAQ (reference sequence). Written as DNA, the CDR3 is TGTGCCAGCACCCCTCTTTTCGGGCCCGGGACTATGTACAATGAGCAGTTCTTC. This sequence encodes CASTPLFGPGTMYNEQFF. Drawing the rest from reference TRBV7-9 and TRBJ2-1, the complete variable domain is DTGVSQNPRHKITKRGQNVTFRCDPISEHNRLYWYRQTLGQGPEFLTYFQNEAQLEKSRLLSDRFSAERPKGSFSTLEIQRTEQGDSAMYLCASTPLFGPGTMYNEQFFGPGTRLTVL.

This clone appeared a single time. The V call is TRBV18, the J call TRBJ2-7, with 13 bases aligning to TRBD2. Trimming removed 3 bases from V and 1 base from J; junction bases left unmatched: 3. Germline lookup yields CDR1 KGHSH and CDR2 LQKENI. The CDR3 extends over 16 amino acids. The CDR3 DNA is TGTGCCAGCTCACCCCCGGGACTAGCGGGATCCTACGAGCAGTACTTC. Translation: CASSPPGLAGSYEQYF.

This rearrangement joins TRBV15 to TRBJ2-1; D is possibly TRBD2 (7 bases). Trimming removed 8 bases at V and 4 bases at J, with 27 bases between. Germline V gene lookup returns CDR1 LNHNV and CDR2 YYDKDF (reference sequence). The CDR3 consists of 18 residues. This chain's CDR3 is CATLGATTGRGTYNEQFF. The CDR3 region has the DNA TGTGCCACCCTCGGGGCCACCACGGGGAGGGGGACTTACAATGAGCAGTTCTTC.